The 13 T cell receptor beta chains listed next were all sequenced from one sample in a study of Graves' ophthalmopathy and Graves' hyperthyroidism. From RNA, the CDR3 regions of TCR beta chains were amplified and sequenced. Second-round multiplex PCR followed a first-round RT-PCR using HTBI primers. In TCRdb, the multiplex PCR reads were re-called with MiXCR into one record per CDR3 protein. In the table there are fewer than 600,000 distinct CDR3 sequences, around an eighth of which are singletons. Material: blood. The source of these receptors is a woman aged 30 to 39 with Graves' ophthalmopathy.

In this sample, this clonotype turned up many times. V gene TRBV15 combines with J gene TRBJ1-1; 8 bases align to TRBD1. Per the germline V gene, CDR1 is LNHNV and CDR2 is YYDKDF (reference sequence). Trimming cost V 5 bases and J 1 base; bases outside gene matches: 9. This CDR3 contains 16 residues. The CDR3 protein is CATSSQGGTGNTEAFF. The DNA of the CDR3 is TGTGCCACCAGCTCCCAGGGGGGGACAGGGAACACTGAAGCTTTCTTT. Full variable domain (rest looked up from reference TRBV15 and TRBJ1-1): DAMVIQNPRYQVTQFGKPVTLSCSQTLNHNVMYWYQQKSSQAPKLLFHYYDKDFNNEADTPDNFQSRRPNTSFCFLDIRSPGLGDTAMYLCATSSQGGTGNTEAFFGQGTRLTVV.

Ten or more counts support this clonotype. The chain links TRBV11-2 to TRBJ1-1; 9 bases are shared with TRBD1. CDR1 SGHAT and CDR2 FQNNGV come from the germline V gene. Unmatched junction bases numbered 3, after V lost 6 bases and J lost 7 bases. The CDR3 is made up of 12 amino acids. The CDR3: CASRDRGIEAFF. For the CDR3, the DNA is TGTGCCAGCAGGGACAGGGGCATTGAAGCTTTCTTT. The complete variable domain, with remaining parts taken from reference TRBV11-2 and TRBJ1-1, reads EAGVAQSPRYKIIEKRQSVAFWCNPISGHATLYWYQQILGQGPKLLIQFQNNGVVDDSQLPKDRFSAERLKGVDSTLKIQPAKLEDSAVYLCASRDRGIEAFFGQGTRLTVV.

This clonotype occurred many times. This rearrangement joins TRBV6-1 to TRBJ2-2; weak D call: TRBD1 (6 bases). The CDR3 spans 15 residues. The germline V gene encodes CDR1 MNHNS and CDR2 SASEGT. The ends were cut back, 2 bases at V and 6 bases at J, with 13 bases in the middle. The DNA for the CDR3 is TGTGCCAGCAGTGAATACACAGGGCAGGCCGGGGAGCTGTTTTTT. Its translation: CASSEYTGQAGELFF.

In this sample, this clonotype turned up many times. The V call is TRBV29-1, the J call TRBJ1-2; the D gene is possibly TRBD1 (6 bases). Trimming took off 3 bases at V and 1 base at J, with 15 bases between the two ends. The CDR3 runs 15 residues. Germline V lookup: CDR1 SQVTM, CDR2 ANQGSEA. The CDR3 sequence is CSVDRGRGLNYGYTF. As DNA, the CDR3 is TGCAGCGTTGACCGGGGGCGAGGACTTAACTATGGCTACACCTTC.

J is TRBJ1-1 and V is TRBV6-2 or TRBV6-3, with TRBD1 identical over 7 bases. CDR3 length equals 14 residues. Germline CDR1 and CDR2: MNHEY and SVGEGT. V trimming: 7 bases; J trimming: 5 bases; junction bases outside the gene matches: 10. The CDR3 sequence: CASNPTGARTEAFF. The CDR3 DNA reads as TGTGCCAGCAATCCCACAGGGGCGAGGACTGAAGCTTTCTTT.

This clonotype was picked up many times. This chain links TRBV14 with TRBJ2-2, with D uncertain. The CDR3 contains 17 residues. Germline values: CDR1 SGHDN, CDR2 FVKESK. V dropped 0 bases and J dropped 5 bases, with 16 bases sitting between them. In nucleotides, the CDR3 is TGTGCCAGCAGCCAAGAGTTGGGTTCCTGGGGTACCGGGGAGCTGTTTTTT. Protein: CASSQELGSWGTGELFF.

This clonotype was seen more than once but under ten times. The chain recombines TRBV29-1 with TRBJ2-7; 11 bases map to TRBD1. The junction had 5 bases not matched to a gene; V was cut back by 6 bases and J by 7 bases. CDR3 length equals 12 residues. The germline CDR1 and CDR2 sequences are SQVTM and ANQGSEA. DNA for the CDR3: TGCAGCGTCGGACAGGGGGCCTGGGAGCAGTACTTC. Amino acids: CSVGQGAWEQYF.

CDR3 in amino acids: CASNLSGFGYTF. The DNA for the CDR3 is TGTGCCAGCAACCTGTCGGGCTTTGGCTACACCTTC. The chain carries TRBV12-3 or TRBV12-4 and TRBJ1-2, with D unresolved. The CDR3 sequence is 12 residues long. Trimming pared 7 bases from V and 7 bases from J, leaving 13 bases between.

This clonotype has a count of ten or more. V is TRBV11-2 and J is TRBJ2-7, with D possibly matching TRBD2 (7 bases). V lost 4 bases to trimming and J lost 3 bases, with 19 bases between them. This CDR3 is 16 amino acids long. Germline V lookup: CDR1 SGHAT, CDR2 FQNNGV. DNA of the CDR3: TGTGCCAGCAGCTCCCCGAGGGGGGGGGTGGGCTACGAGCAGTACTTC. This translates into CASSSPRGGVGYEQYF.

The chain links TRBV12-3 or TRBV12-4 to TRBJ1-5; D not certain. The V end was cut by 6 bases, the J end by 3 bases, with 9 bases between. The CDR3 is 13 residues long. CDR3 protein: CASRRRPNQPQHF. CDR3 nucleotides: TGTGCCAGCAGGCGCCGTCCCAATCAGCCCCAGCATTTT.

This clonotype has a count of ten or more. The CDR3 protein is CASSSRTGGSGANVLTF. The CDR3, as DNA: TGTGCCAGCAGTTCCAGGACAGGGGGCTCTGGGGCCAACGTCCTGACTTTC. The rearrangement uses TRBV6-5 and TRBJ2-6; 10 bases are a match to TRBD1. Unmatched junction bases numbered 3, after V lost 4 bases and J lost 0 bases. This CDR3 has 17 amino acids. The germline CDR1 and CDR2 sequences are MNHEY and SVGAGI.

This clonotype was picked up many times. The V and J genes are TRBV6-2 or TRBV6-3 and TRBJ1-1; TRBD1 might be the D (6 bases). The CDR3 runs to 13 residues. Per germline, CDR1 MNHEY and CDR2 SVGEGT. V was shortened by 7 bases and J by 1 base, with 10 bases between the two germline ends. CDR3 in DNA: TGTGCCAGCATCGAACAGGGGAACACTGAAGCTTTCTTT. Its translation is CASIEQGNTEAFF.

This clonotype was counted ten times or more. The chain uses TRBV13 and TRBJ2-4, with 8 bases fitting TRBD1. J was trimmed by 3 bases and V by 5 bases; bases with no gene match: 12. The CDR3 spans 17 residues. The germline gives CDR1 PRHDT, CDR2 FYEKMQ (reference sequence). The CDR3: CASSPGGRGLDKNIQYF. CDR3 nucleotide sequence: TGTGCCAGCAGCCCAGGGGGCAGGGGGCTTGACAAAAACATTCAGTACTTC. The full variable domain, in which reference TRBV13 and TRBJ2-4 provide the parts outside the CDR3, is AAGVIQSPRHLIKEKRETATLKCYPIPRHDTVYWYQQGPGQDPQFLISFYEKMQSDKGSIPDRFSAQQFSDYHSELNMSSLELGDSALYFCASSPGGRGLDKNIQYFGAGTRLSVL.